The 20 T cell receptor beta chains given below trace back to one sample, sequenced in a study of blood T cell repertoires in COVID-19. Profiling relied on immunoSEQ multiplex PCR, and the TCRdb table lists in-frame clones only, not all of them. In the table there are some 220,000 clones, 82% of which are singletons. The sequenced sample was peripheral blood. The receptor source for this set is a woman in her 70s with COVID-19, enrolled during active disease.

The chain uses TRBV9 and TRBJ2-5, with TRBD2 as a possible D gene (6 bases). The CDR3 runs to 15 residues. CDR1 SGDLS and CDR2 YYNGEE come from the germline V gene. V was shortened by 3 bases and J by 5 bases, with 17 bases between the two germline ends. The CDR3 reads CASSDLRGLGETQYF. The DNA of the CDR3 is TGTGCCAGCAGCGACCTGAGGGGACTGGGCGAGACCCAGTACTTC.

The genes are TRBV27 and TRBJ2-1; 13 nucleotides align to TRBD2. The germline V gene has CDR1 MNHEY and CDR2 SMNVEV (reference sequence). J was trimmed by 6 bases and V by 4 bases; bases with no gene match: 3. The CDR3 has 15 residues. CDR3 bases: TGTGCCAGCAGTTACGGGACTAGCGGGGCCAATGAGCAGTTCTTC. Amino acid sequence: CASSYGTSGANEQFF.

V gene TRBV28 combines with J gene TRBJ1-2; D ambiguous. Trimming stripped 7 bases from V and 7 bases from J, with 10 bases between. This CDR3 is built from 11 residues. Germline V lookup: CDR1 MDHEN, CDR2 SYDVKM. This CDR3 is CASNLRGGYTF. CDR3 sequence (DNA): TGTGCCAGCAACCTTCGGGGTGGCTACACCTTC.

The chain recombines TRBV29-1 with TRBJ1-2; D is unclear. The CDR3 runs to 10 residues. Trimming stripped 7 bases from V and 8 bases from J, with 11 bases between. Germline lookup yields CDR1 SQVTM and CDR2 ANQGSEA. CDR3 sequence reads: CSAQAPGYTF. CDR3 sequence (DNA): TGCAGCGCTCAGGCTCCAGGCTACACCTTC.

This clone was observed once. The chain links TRBV14 to TRBJ1-2; perhaps TRBD1 as D (5 bases). The CDR3 extends over 15 amino acids. The V gene's germline CDR1 is SGHDN and CDR2 FVKESK. The V and J ends lost 4 bases and 4 bases respectively, with 16 bases between them. CDR3 protein: CASSLRRDSLYGYTF. In DNA form, the CDR3 reads TGTGCCAGCAGCCTACGGAGGGACTCCCTCTATGGCTACACCTTC. Based on the CDR3 plus reference TRBV14 and TRBJ1-2, the full variable domain is EAGVTQFPSHSVIEKGQTVTLRCDPISGHDNLYWYRRVMGKEIKFLLHFVKESKQDESGMPNNRFLAERTGGTYSTLKVQPAELEDSGVYFCASSLRRDSLYGYTFGSGTRLTVV.

The V gene is TRBV19, the J gene TRBJ1-2; 7 bases agree with TRBD1. This CDR3 is built from 18 residues. CDR1 LNHDA and CDR2 SQIVND come from the germline V gene (reference sequence). The ends lost 5 bases at V and 2 bases at J; junction bases unmatched: 17. In DNA, the CDR3 is TGTGCCAGTAGTCAGAACATGGGGGCGACAGGGTTCAACTATGGCTACACCTTC. Protein product: CASSQNMGATGFNYGYTF.

This clone was counted ten times or more. The rearrangement links TRBV30 to TRBJ1-2; D remains ambiguous. The CDR3 sequence is 13 residues long. Germline CDR1 is GTSNPN and CDR2 is SVGIG (reference sequence). V was cut by 3 bases and J by 2 bases, with 10 bases left in between. The CDR3: CAWSRAGNYGYTF. CDR3 sequence (DNA): TGTGCCTGGAGCCGCGCGGGAAACTATGGCTACACCTTC.

This sequence joins TRBV5-8 and TRBJ1-2; 12 nucleotides align to TRBD1. The CDR3 runs 16 residues. V lost 3 bases to trimming and J lost 2 bases; unmatched junction nucleotides: 5. Germline V gene sequence: CDR1 SGHTS, CDR2 YDEGEE. The CDR3 nucleotides read TGTGCCAGCAGCTCCCGGGACAGGGGGCGGAACTATGGCTACACCTTC. As protein: CASSSRDRGRNYGYTF.

This clone was detected only a few times. This chain uses TRBV24-1 with TRBJ2-2; 7 bases fit TRBD1. CDR3 length: 16 residues. Germline CDR1 reads KGHDR; CDR2 reads SFDVKD. Trimming at V came to 3 bases and at J to 2 bases, leaving 5 bases not matched to a gene. This CDR3 is CATSDTRQGNTGELFF. The CDR3 nucleotides are TGTGCCACCAGTGATACACGACAGGGAAACACCGGGGAGCTGTTTTTT.

The J gene is TRBJ1-3, the V gene TRBV28; the D gene is possibly TRBD1 (6 bases). Per germline, CDR1 MDHEN and CDR2 SYDVKM. V lost 2 bases to trimming and J lost 0 bases, with 17 bases between them. This CDR3 spans 18 amino acids. CDR3 protein: CASSLVAGASISGNTIYF. The CDR3 nucleotides read TGTGCCAGCAGTTTAGTCGCAGGGGCGTCCATCTCTGGAAACACCATATATTTT.

The V and J genes are TRBV18 and TRBJ1-4, with D possibly TRBD1 on 6 matching bases. Trimming cost V 6 bases and J 0 bases, with 11 bases left between them. The CDR3 runs to 15 residues. CDR1 and CDR2 from the germline V gene are KGHSH and LQKENI. The CDR3 DNA is TGTGCCAGCTCGCCAGGGGCTGCAACTAATGAAAAACTGTTTTTT. It is translated as CASSPGAATNEKLFF. The variable domain in full, with the rest retrieved from reference TRBV18 and TRBJ1-4, is NAGVMQNPRHLVRRRGQEARLRCSPMKGHSHVYWYRQLPEEGLKFMVYLQKENIIDESGMPKERFSAEFPKEGPSILRIQQVVRGDSAAYFCASSPGAATNEKLFFGSGTQLSVL.

V gene TRBV4-1 combines with J gene TRBJ1-1; a possible D gene is TRBD1 (5 bases). The CDR3 runs to 17 residues. Germline-derived CDR1 and CDR2 are MGHRA and YSYEKL. V was pared by 0 bases and J by 4 bases, with 18 bases between. The CDR3 DNA follows: TGCGCCAGCAGCCAAGAGAGACCGGGGGGTGGTAGCACTGAAGCTTTCTTT. The encoded protein is CASSQERPGGGSTEAFF.

The CDR3 region is CASSPLAVNYNEQFF. CDR3 DNA: TGTGCCAGCTCCCCTCTAGCAGTCAATTACAATGAGCAGTTCTTC. V and J are TRBV18 and TRBJ2-1; D perhaps matches TRBD2 (5 bases). From germline, CDR1 is KGHSH and CDR2 LQKENI. Between the trimmed V and J ends, which lost 6 bases and 4 bases, there was a span of 16 bases. The CDR3 runs to 15 residues.

The chain employs TRBV28 and TRBJ1-1, with D possibly TRBD1 on 6 matching bases. V was cut by 2 bases and J by 5 bases, with 15 bases left in between. CDR1 and CDR2 from the germline V gene are MDHEN and SYDVKM. This CDR3 has 15 amino acids. The CDR3 DNA is TGTGCCAGCAGTTTAGGGGGCAGGGGAAAGACTGAAGCTTTCTTT. It encodes CASSLGGRGKTEAFF.

The chain combines TRBV30 with TRBJ1-5; TRBD1 aligns across 10 bases. This CDR3 is 13 amino acids long. With 2 bases clipped from V and 8 bases from J, the junction kept 3 bases outside the gene matches. From germline, CDR1 is GTSNPN and CDR2 SVGIG (reference sequence). Here the CDR3 DNA reads TGTGCCTGGAGTCTGACAGGGGGCAAGCCCCAGCATTTT. Translating gives CAWSLTGGKPQHF.

This chain links TRBV2 with TRBJ2-6, with TRBD1 as a possible D gene (6 bases). CDR1 and CDR2 from the germline V gene are SNHLY and FYNNEI. The CDR3 extends over 15 amino acids. V shed 5 bases and J shed 0 bases, with 8 bases lying between them. As DNA, the CDR3 is TGTGCCAGCAGTCAGGGGCACTCTGGGGCCAACGTCCTGACTTTC. The encoded protein is CASSQGHSGANVLTF.

The V call is TRBV15, the J call TRBJ2-1; D possibly corresponds to TRBD2 (6 bases). Trimming shortened V by 1 base and J by 2 bases, and 9 bases separated the two germline ends. The germline gives CDR1 LNHNV, CDR2 YYDKDF (reference sequence). The CDR3 contains 15 residues. CDR3 sequence (DNA): TGTGCCACCAGCAGAGGCGGAGGGACCTACAATGAGCAGTTCTTC. It is translated as CATSRGGGTYNEQFF.

The chain joins TRBV18 to TRBJ2-1, with D unresolved. Germline V gives CDR1 KGHSH, CDR2 LQKENI. V gave up 5 bases and J gave up 8 bases, with 16 bases separating them. The CDR3 extends over 14 amino acids. In DNA form, the CDR3 reads TGTGCCAGCTCATTCAGCGCGGAGTTCGATGAGCAGTTCTTC. Protein: CASSFSAEFDEQFF.

CDR3 coding DNA: TGTGCCAGCAGCCAAGAAGGGGCCCAAGGGGGAGAAGACTACAATGAGCAGTTCTTC. Its translation: CASSQEGAQGGEDYNEQFF. V and J are TRBV14 and TRBJ2-1; D possibly corresponds to TRBD1 (6 bases). Germline V gene sequence: CDR1 SGHDN, CDR2 FVKESK. The germline V and J ends were trimmed by 0 bases and 3 bases, with 21 bases remaining between them. This CDR3 is built from 19 residues. The variable domain in full, with the rest retrieved from reference TRBV14 and TRBJ2-1, is EAGVTQFPSHSVIEKGQTVTLRCDPISGHDNLYWYRRVMGKEIKFLLHFVKESKQDESGMPNNRFLAERTGGTYSTLKVQPAELEDSGVYFCASSQEGAQGGEDYNEQFFGPGTRLTVL.

The CDR3 loop is CASSPTGYNEQFF. The CDR3 DNA reads TGTGCCAGCAGCCCCACCGGCTACAATGAGCAGTTCTTC. The chain joins TRBV7-3 to TRBJ2-1; D unclear. Looked up from germline, CDR1 is SGHTA and CDR2 is FQGTGA. This CDR3 has 13 amino acids. V lost 5 bases and J 3 bases, leaving 8 bases between the germline ends.